These 21 T cell receptor beta chains came from one sample sequenced in a study of CD8 T cells in ankylosing spondylitis. TCRdb analysed the 5' RACE reads with MiXCR anew, one entry per CDR3 protein. The profile shows 200,000 to 250,000 distinct CDR3 sequences, about 10% of them singletons. The sample comprised blood, either unsorted or a sorted T cell fraction (not recorded which). The receptors originated from a male donor with ankylosing spondylitis or in good health (not recorded which).

The table lists this clonotype with a few counts. This rearrangement joins TRBV7-8 to TRBJ2-7, with TRBD2 matching over 10 bases. V lost 5 bases, J lost 9 bases, and 10 bases stayed unmatched. The V gene's germline CDR1 is SGHVS and CDR2 FQNEAQ. The CDR3 covers 14 residues. CDR3 DNA: TGTGCCAGCAGCCCCGGGACTAGCGCCCTTCGGCAGTACTTC. Translation: CASSPGTSALRQYF. The full variable domain, completed using reference TRBV7-8 and TRBJ2-7, is GAGVSQSPRYKVAKRGQDVALRCDPISGHVSLFWYQQALGQGPEFLTYFQNEAQLDKSGLPSDRFFAERPEGSVSTLKIQRTQQEDSAVYLCASSPGTSALRQYFGPGTRLTVT.

Remarks on this clonotype: A much larger clonotype is one base distant, so this may be a read error. This chain links TRBV11-2 with TRBJ2-3, with 10 bases matching TRBD2. CDR1 and CDR2 (germline): SGHAT, FQNNGV. The CDR3 contains 13 residues. Germline trimming cut 9 bases from V and 4 bases from J; bases unmatched to any gene: 4. The CDR3 DNA follows: TGTGCCAGAGCGGGGGGGCGAGCAGATACGCAGTATTTT. This sequence encodes CARAGGRADTQYF.

This clonotype turned up a few times. The chain links TRBV7-2 to TRBJ2-3; TRBD2 matches 9 bases. The CDR3 length is 17 residues. The V gene's germline CDR1 is SGHTA and CDR2 FQGNSA. V shed 1 base and J 8 bases; nucleotides not matched to a gene: 13. The CDR3 spells CASSLGPSGDGTRTQYF. The CDR3 DNA is TGTGCCAGCAGCTTAGGCCCTAGCGGGGACGGGACCCGTACGCAGTATTTT.

In this sample, this clonotype turned up many times. The chain employs TRBV5-6 and TRBJ2-2; D is unresolved. Germline CDR1 reads SGHDT; CDR2 reads YYEEEE. The V end lost 5 bases, the J end lost 4 bases, and 9 bases lay between the germline ends. The CDR3 length is 13 residues. Here the CDR3 reads CASSWTFTGELFF. CDR3 DNA: TGTGCCAGCAGTTGGACGTTCACCGGGGAGCTGTTTTTT.

This clonotype has a count of ten or more. The V call is TRBV5-1, the J call TRBJ2-2, with a tentative D call TRBD1 (6 bases). Germline lookup yields CDR1 SGHRS and CDR2 YFSETQ. There are 14 residues in the CDR3. V lost 2 bases to trimming and J lost 3 bases, with 8 bases between them. CDR3 amino acids: CASSFTGYTGELFF. The CDR3 DNA reads TGCGCCAGCAGCTTCACAGGGTACACCGGGGAGCTGTTTTTT.

There are a few counts of this clonotype. This chain uses TRBV5-5 with TRBJ1-1, with D tentatively TRBD1 (5 bases). The germline CDR1 and CDR2 sequences are SGHKS and YYEKEE (reference sequence). The V end lost 6 bases, the J end lost 0 bases, and 12 bases lay between the germline ends. The CDR3 is made up of 14 amino acids. The chain's CDR3 is CASTGKGMNTEAFF. The DNA for the CDR3 is TGTGCCAGCACAGGCAAGGGGATGAACACTGAAGCTTTCTTT.

This clonotype is labeled as medium-sized. The chain links TRBV5-1 to TRBJ2-7, with no clear D. Germline CDR1 and CDR2: SGHRS and YFSETQ. The CDR3 spans 14 residues. Trimming pared 0 bases from V and 6 bases from J, leaving 13 bases between. Written as DNA, the CDR3 is TGCGCCAGCAGCTTGGAAGCCCCTTCTGTCGAGCAGTACTTC. This translates into CASSLEAPSVEQYF.

This clonotype was detected ten times or more. V gene TRBV5-1 combines with J gene TRBJ2-7; a weak D match, TRBD1 (5 bases). V was cut by 0 bases and J by 7 bases, with 14 bases left in between. Germline-derived CDR1 and CDR2 are SGHRS and YFSETQ. This CDR3 spans 14 amino acids. This chain's CDR3 is CASSLGTSTTEQYF. As DNA, the CDR3 is TGCGCCAGCAGCTTGGGGACATCTACTACGGAGCAGTACTTC.

This clonotype has at least ten counts. The J gene is TRBJ2-3, the V gene TRBV12-3 or TRBV12-4; D unresolved. V was trimmed by 2 bases and J by 6 bases, leaving 12 bases between them. CDR3 length equals 14 residues. Written as DNA, the CDR3 is TGTGCCAGCAGTTTATCGGCCTCCGCGGATACGCAGTATTTT. Encoded protein: CASSLSASADTQYF.

This clonotype was picked up a small number of times. The rearrangement links TRBV25-1 to TRBJ2-3; 8 bases align to TRBD2. Germline loops: CDR1 MGHDK, CDR2 SYGVNS. With 1 base clipped from V and 3 bases from J, the junction kept 3 bases outside the gene matches. The CDR3 loop spans 15 amino acids. The DNA of the CDR3 is TGTGCCAGCAGTGAATGGCGGGGGGTGACAGATACGCAGTATTTT. Translating it yields CASSEWRGVTDTQYF.

The table lists this clonotype with many counts. This chain links TRBV7-2 with TRBJ2-1; tentative D call: TRBD2 (5 bases). V dropped 8 bases and J dropped 5 bases, with 13 bases sitting between them. This CDR3 region has 13 residues. Germline V lookup: CDR1 SGHTA, CDR2 FQGNSA. The CDR3 reads CASWLDGDNEQFF. The CDR3 coding sequence is TGTGCCAGCTGGCTCGACGGGGACAATGAGCAGTTCTTC. Complete variable domain (other parts from reference TRBV7-2 and TRBJ2-1): GAGVSQSPSNKVTEKGKDVELRCDPISGHTALYWYRQSLGQGLEFLIYFQGNSAPDKSGLPSDRFSAERTGGSVSTLTIQRTQQEDSAVYLCASWLDGDNEQFFGPGTRLTVL.

The chain recombines TRBV5-1 with TRBJ2-5; TRBD2 is a possible D gene (7 bases). Germline values: CDR1 SGHRS, CDR2 YFSETQ. The CDR3 consists of 16 residues. V lost 6 bases and J lost 1, with 19 bases in between. CDR3 DNA sequence: TGCGCCAGCATTCCCCCGGGGGGCAGGGGCCAAGAGACCCAGTACTTC. Protein sequence: CASIPPGGRGQETQYF.

Turning to this clonotype: A much larger clone is a single base away; this may be a read error. The chain is built from TRBV5-1 and TRBJ2-1; a weak D match, TRBD2 (6 bases). The CDR3 totals 15 residues. The germline V and J ends were trimmed by 3 bases and 6 bases, with 16 bases remaining between them. CDR1 is SGHRS, CDR2 YFSETQ, per germline. CDR3 bases: TGCGCCAGCAGCTCTGGACATGGAGGGGTCAATGAGCAGTTCTTC. Its translation is CASSSGHGGVNEQFF.

This clonotype was observed many times. The rearrangement joins TRBV5-8 to TRBJ1-1, with 8 positions matching TRBD1. CDR1 SGHTS and CDR2 YDEGEE come from the germline V gene. V shed 7 bases and J 3 bases; nucleotides not matched to a gene: 5. This CDR3 is built from 13 residues. The CDR3 sequence is CASLQGAYTEAFF. Written as DNA, the CDR3 is TGTGCCAGCTTGCAGGGGGCGTACACTGAAGCTTTCTTT.

The chain has TRBV30 and TRBJ1-2; no clear D gene. CDR1 is GTSNPN and CDR2 is SVGIG in the germline V gene (reference sequence). This CDR3 has 13 amino acids. Trimming pared 2 bases from V and 8 bases from J, leaving 15 bases between. CDR3: CAWSYPPSGGYTF. The CDR3, as DNA: TGTGCCTGGAGTTACCCGCCCAGCGGAGGCTACACCTTC.

This clonotype was seen ten or more times. This chain links TRBV24-1 with TRBJ1-5; TRBD1 is a possible D gene (5 bases). CDR1 KGHDR and CDR2 SFDVKD come from the germline V gene. The V gene lost 0 bases and the J gene lost 6 bases, with 11 bases spanning the gap. The CDR3 covers 15 residues. The DNA of the CDR3 is TGTGCCACCAGTGATTTGGGAGGGACCGGTCAGCCCCAGCATTTT. Translated, it gives CATSDLGGTGQPQHF.

This clonotype showed up many times. CDR3 coding DNA: TGCAGTGCTAGGGTTGGGACTAGCGGGGGAACAGATACGCAGTATTTT. This codes for CSARVGTSGGTDTQYF. The chain joins TRBV20-1 to TRBJ2-3, with 14 bases that match TRBD2. The CDR3 consists of 16 residues. In germline, CDR1 is DFQATT, CDR2 SNEGSKA (reference sequence). The J segment lost 3 bases and the V segment lost 3 bases, leaving 5 bases of the junction unmatched.

This clonotype was found a few times. V usage is TRBV3-1 and J usage is TRBJ1-6, with TRBD1 matching over 9 bases. The CDR3 spans 12 residues. V shed 8 bases and J 8 bases; nucleotides not matched to a gene: 1. Germline V gene data show CDR1 as LGHDT and CDR2 as YNNKEL (reference sequence). The CDR3 DNA reads TGTGCCAGCGGGGACAGGGATTCACCCCTCCACTTT. Translated, it gives CASGDRDSPLHF.

This chain uses TRBV4-1 with TRBJ2-3, with D possibly matching TRBD1 (5 bases). V was clipped by 4 bases and J by 14 bases, with 28 bases between them. The germline V gene has CDR1 MGHRA and CDR2 YSYEKL. The CDR3 is 16 amino acids. The CDR3 here is CASSPSGQGPDPGPYF. CDR3 coding DNA: TGCGCCAGCAGCCCCTCTGGGCAGGGTCCCGATCCGGGTCCGTATTTT.

This rearrangement joins TRBV5-1 to TRBJ2-1; 11 bases are shared with TRBD2. Germline trimming cut 4 bases from V and 4 bases from J; bases unmatched to any gene: 7. Germline-derived CDR1 and CDR2 are SGHRS and YFSETQ. The CDR3 consists of 16 residues. The CDR3: CASSAGTSGPYNEQFF. DNA for the CDR3: TGCGCCAGCAGCGCCGGGACTAGCGGACCATACAATGAGCAGTTCTTC.

This clonotype was detected a few times. The V and J genes are TRBV28 and TRBJ2-7; 11 positions match TRBD2. The CDR3 runs to 14 residues. Germline V gene data show CDR1 as MDHEN and CDR2 as SYDVKM. The J segment lost 4 bases and the V segment lost 8 bases, leaving 7 bases of the junction unmatched. The CDR3 protein is CASSVAGGKYEQYF. The CDR3 bases are TGTGCCAGCTCCGTAGCGGGGGGGAAGTACGAGCAGTACTTC.